This is a list of T cell receptor beta chains from one sample in a study of blood T cell repertoires in COVID-19. Sequencing used immunoSEQ multiplex PCR; TCRdb keeps in-frame clones, though not all of them. The table shows 100,000 to 150,000 clones, with 80% occurring only once. The sample comprised peripheral blood. These receptors were obtained from a man between 65 and 85 years old with acute or convalescent COVID-19. The CDR3 runs from the conserved cysteine through the conserved F or W. Each record gives: D gene, clone size, J gene, V gene, CDR3 protein, CDR3 DNA. The D gene is left open where the match is weak. Clone size appears in some rows only: once, few, many, or a class for an expanded clone.

D: .
size: once
J: TRBJ2-2
V: TRBV2
CDR3: CASIRQEFGELFF
DNA: TGTGCCAGCATACGACAGGAATTCGGGGAGCTGTTTTTT

D: TRBD1
size: .
J: TRBJ2-5
V: TRBV7-6
CDR3: CASSLGSGGAETQYF
DNA: TGTGCCAGCAGCTTAGGGTCAGGGGGCGCGGAGACCCAGTACTTC

D: .
size: .
J: TRBJ1-1
V: TRBV7-3
CDR3: CASSLNGGNTEAFF
DNA: TGTGCCAGCAGCTTAAACGGGGGGAACACTGAAGCTTTCTTT

D: .
size: .
J: TRBJ2-7
V: TRBV4-2
CDR3: CASSQGAGQTYEQYF
DNA: TGTGCCAGCAGCCAAGGGGCGGGACAGACCTACGAGCAGTACTTC

D: .
size: once
J: TRBJ2-6
V: TRBV29-1
CDR3: CSVRLTGANVLTF
DNA: TGCAGCGTAAGACTCACAGGGGCCAACGTCCTGACTTTC

D: TRBD2
size: .
J: TRBJ2-1
V: TRBV13
CDR3: CASSPTSGGTYNEQFF
DNA: TGTGCCAGCAGCCCCACTAGCGGGGGGACCTACAATGAGCAGTTCTTC

D: .
size: .
J: TRBJ2-5
V: TRBV10-2
CDR3: CASSGWDTAQETQYF
DNA: TGCGCCAGCAGTGGGTGGGACACAGCCCAAGAGACCCAGTACTTC

D: .
size: .
J: TRBJ1-1
V: TRBV7-9
CDR3: CASSLSGYTEAFF
DNA: TGTGCCAGCAGCTTATCCGGGTACACTGAAGCTTTCTTT

D: .
size: few
J: TRBJ1-6
V: TRBV7-8
CDR3: CASSLIVSYNSPLHF
DNA: TGTGCCAGCAGCTTAATCGTCTCCTATAATTCACCCCTCCACTTT

D: .
size: .
J: TRBJ2-3
V: TRBV7-9
CDR3: CASSLGRGDFTDTQYF
DNA: TGTGCCAGCAGCTTAGGACGAGGGGACTTCACAGATACGCAGTATTTT

D: .
size: .
J: TRBJ1-6
V: TRBV30
CDR3: CAWSSGSNSPLHF
DNA: TGTGCCTGGAGTTCCGGGAGCAATTCACCCCTCCACTTT

D: .
size: .
J: TRBJ1-1
V: TRBV4-2
CDR3: CASSQGTENTEAFF
DNA: TGTGCCAGCAGCCAAGGGACAGAGAACACTGAAGCTTTCTTT

D: .
size: .
J: TRBJ2-5
V: TRBV5-4
CDR3: CASSLGQGKETQYF
DNA: TGTGCCAGCAGCTTGGGCCAGGGGAAAGAGACCCAGTACTTC

D: TRBD1
size: .
J: TRBJ1-2
V: TRBV5-6
CDR3: CASSPGQGDYGYTF
DNA: TGTGCCAGCAGCCCCGGACAGGGGGACTATGGCTACACCTTC

D: .
size: once
J: TRBJ1-5
V: TRBV15
CDR3: CATSREGRGNNQPQHF
DNA: TGTGCCACCAGCAGAGAGGGCAGGGGTAACAATCAGCCCCAGCATTTT

D: TRBD2
size: .
J: TRBJ2-1
V: TRBV5-1
CDR3: CASSLSTSGGAYNEQFF
DNA: TGCGCCAGCAGCTTGTCGACTAGCGGGGGGGCCTACAATGAGCAGTTCTTC

D: .
size: .
J: TRBJ1-2
V: TRBV5-5
CDR3: CASSLEGRVRYGYTF
DNA: TGTGCCAGCAGCTTGGAGGGCAGGGTTAGGTATGGCTACACCTTC

D: TRBD1
size: few
J: TRBJ1-5
V: TRBV7-2
CDR3: CASSLMGQGANQPQHF
DNA: TGTGCCAGCAGCTTAATGGGACAGGGGGCCAATCAGCCCCAGCATTTT

D: TRBD1
size: .
J: TRBJ2-3
V: TRBV24-1
CDR3: CATSGPGQGKDTQYF
DNA: TGTGCCACCAGTGGGCCGGGACAGGGGAAAGATACGCAGTATTTT

D: TRBD1
size: .
J: TRBJ1-5
V: TRBV27
CDR3: CASSSTGTGVNQPQHF
DNA: TGTGCCAGCAGTTCCACCGGGACAGGGGTCAATCAGCCCCAGCATTTT

D: TRBD1
size: .
J: TRBJ2-6
V: TRBV27
CDR3: CASSTPGQGGSGANVLTF
DNA: TGTGCCAGCAGTACCCCGGGACAGGGCGGCTCTGGGGCCAACGTCCTGACTTTC

D: .
size: few
J: TRBJ2-7
V: TRBV28
CDR3: CASSLLAPFLKDFSYEQYF
DNA: TGTGCCAGCAGTTTATTAGCCCCTTTTCTAAAGGACTTCTCCTACGAGCAGTACTTC

D: .
size: .
J: TRBJ1-2
V: TRBV5-1
CDR3: CASSLGGSASYGYTF
DNA: TGCGCCAGCAGCTTGGGAGGCAGTGCATCATATGGCTACACCTTC

D: TRBD1
size: .
J: TRBJ1-2
V: TRBV3-1/TRBV3-2
CDR3: CASSPPGRGWDGYTF
DNA: TGTGCCAGCAGCCCCCCGGGCAGGGGGTGGGATGGCTACACCTTC

D: .
size: .
J: TRBJ2-7
V: TRBV18
CDR3: CASSPTGDLEQYF
DNA: TGTGCCAGCTCACCCACCGGAGATCTCGAGCAGTACTTC

D: .
size: .
J: TRBJ1-6
V: TRBV6-1
CDR3: CASSEETQVVHNGHF
DNA: TGTGCCAGCAGTGAAGAGACCCAGGTGGTCCATAATGGCCACTTT

D: .
size: .
J: TRBJ2-5
V: TRBV5-1
CDR3: CASSSLQGLETQYF
DNA: TGCGCCAGCAGCTCGTTACAGGGATTGGAGACCCAGTACTTC

D: .
size: .
J: TRBJ2-3
V: TRBV6-6
CDR3: CASSPQQVDTQYF
DNA: TGTGCCAGCAGTCCGCAACAGGTAGATACGCAGTATTTT

D: .
size: .
J: TRBJ2-3
V: TRBV3-1/TRBV3-2
CDR3: CASSLQGSQYF
DNA: TGTGCCAGCAGCCTACAGGGCTCGCAGTATTTT

D: TRBD1
size: .
J: TRBJ1-2
V: TRBV6-5
CDR3: CASSSRQGWVGYTF
DNA: TGTGCCAGCAGTTCCCGACAGGGGTGGGTTGGCTACACCTTC

D: .
size: .
J: TRBJ1-3
V: TRBV18
CDR3: CASSPNGQSSGNTIYF
DNA: TGTGCCAGCTCTCCGAACGGACAGTCCTCTGGAAACACCATATATTTT

D: TRBD1
size: few
J: TRBJ1-2
V: TRBV4-1
CDR3: CASSQETGLSGYTF
DNA: TGCGCCAGCAGCCAAGAGACAGGGCTTTCTGGCTACACCTTC

D: TRBD1
size: .
J: TRBJ1-2
V: TRBV12-3/TRBV12-4
CDR3: CASSLAGGAGYTF
DNA: TGTGCCAGCAGTTTGGCAGGGGGCGCAGGCTACACCTTC

D: TRBD1
size: .
J: TRBJ1-4
V: TRBV6-5
CDR3: CASRARGDEKLFF
DNA: TGTGCCAGCAGGGCCAGGGGGGATGAAAAACTGTTTTTT

D: TRBD2
size: .
J: TRBJ2-1
V: TRBV11-3
CDR3: CASSLDPSGGRFF
DNA: TGTGCCAGCAGCTTAGATCCTAGCGGGGGGCGCTTCTTC

D: TRBD2
size: .
J: TRBJ2-3
V: TRBV5-6
CDR3: CASSFSGERGRDTQYF
DNA: TGTGCCAGCAGCTTTAGTGGCGAGCGGGGGAGAGATACGCAGTATTTT

D: .
size: once
J: TRBJ1-3
V: TRBV6-5
CDR3: CASRYPGISGNTIYF
DNA: TGTGCCAGCAGATACCCGGGAATCTCTGGAAACACCATATATTTT

D: TRBD1
size: once
J: TRBJ2-2
V: TRBV5-1
CDR3: CASSWQTGGNTGELFF
DNA: TGCGCCAGCAGCTGGCAGACAGGGGGGAACACCGGGGAGCTGTTTTTT

D: .
size: .
J: TRBJ2-1
V: TRBV7-3
CDR3: CASSPRLTALDNEQFF
DNA: TGTGCCAGCAGCCCCCGTTTGACTGCGTTGGACAATGAGCAGTTCTTC

D: .
size: .
J: TRBJ2-5
V: TRBV9
CDR3: CASSVAAGREVQYF
DNA: TGTGCCAGCAGCGTAGCCGCAGGGCGAGAGGTCCAGTACTTC

D: TRBD2
size: .
J: TRBJ2-1
V: TRBV10-3
CDR3: CAISPGLAGANNEQFF
DNA: TGTGCCATCAGCCCGGGACTAGCGGGGGCGAACAATGAGCAGTTCTTC

D: TRBD2
size: once
J: TRBJ2-5
V: TRBV3-1/TRBV3-2
CDR3: CASSLSGEASGKRTQYF
DNA: TGTGCCAGCAGCCTTAGTGGGGAGGCTAGCGGCAAGAGGACCCAGTACTTC

D: .
size: .
J: TRBJ1-1
V: TRBV4-1
CDR3: CASSQGEERLVNTEAFF
DNA: TGCGCCAGCAGCCAAGGCGAAGAGAGATTAGTGAACACTGAAGCTTTCTTT

D: .
size: few
J: TRBJ2-5
V: TRBV11-2
CDR3: CASSSQGSETQYF
DNA: TGTGCCAGCAGCTCGCAGGGATCGGAGACCCAGTACTTC

D: .
size: few
J: TRBJ1-1
V: TRBV6-5
CDR3: CARKDSMNTEAFF
DNA: TGTGCCAGAAAGGACAGCATGAACACTGAAGCTTTCTTT

D: .
size: few
J: TRBJ2-7
V: TRBV9
CDR3: CASSPSAGNEQYF
DNA: TGTGCCAGCAGCCCCAGCGCAGGGAACGAGCAGTACTTC

D: TRBD2
size: .
J: TRBJ2-5
V: TRBV11-2
CDR3: CASSSTSGGETQYF
DNA: TGTGCCAGCAGCTCAACTAGCGGGGGCGAGACCCAGTACTTC

D: TRBD2
size: .
J: TRBJ2-2
V: TRBV7-9
CDR3: CASSGGRSGANTGELFF
DNA: TGTGCCAGCAGCGGGGGTCGAAGCGGGGCGAACACCGGGGAGCTGTTTTTT

D: .
size: .
J: TRBJ2-7
V: TRBV4-2
CDR3: CASSQLVDRDFIDEQYF
DNA: TGTGCCAGCAGCCAGCTCGTCGACCGGGACTTTATAGACGAGCAGTACTTC

D: TRBD1
size: .
J: TRBJ1-2
V: TRBV19
CDR3: CASSPSRTGNGYTF
DNA: TGTGCCAGTAGCCCGAGTAGGACAGGGAATGGCTACACCTTC